These 25 T cell receptor beta chains came from one sample sequenced in a study of T cells in Graves' hyperthyroidism and ophthalmopathy. Researchers amplified the TCR beta CDR3 regions from RNA transcripts. An initial round of RT-PCR targeting the TCR CDR3 relied on the HTBI primer set. Using its own MiXCR run on the multiplex PCR reads, TCRdb lists one record per CDR3 protein. The profile shows 400,000 to 500,000 distinct CDR3 sequences, 12% to 15% of them singletons. Sequenced input: blood. These receptors were collected from a woman between 18 and 29 years old with Graves' hyperthyroidism.

This clonotype was observed at least ten times. The rearrangement uses TRBV20-1 and TRBJ2-1; 8 bases are a match to TRBD1. Germline V gene data show CDR1 as DFQATT and CDR2 as SNEGSKA (reference sequence). This CDR3 has 12 residues. With V trimmed by 3 bases and J by 7 bases, 2 bases remained unmatched. This CDR3 is CSASWTGNEQFF. The CDR3 DNA is TGCAGTGCTAGCTGGACAGGGAATGAGCAGTTCTTC.

This clonotype was observed many times. The rearrangement joins TRBV28 to TRBJ1-2; a possible D gene is TRBD1 (5 bases). CDR1 is MDHEN and CDR2 is SYDVKM in the germline V gene. This CDR3 comprises 14 residues. V was pared by 1 base and J by 1 base, with 7 bases between. The CDR3 sequence is CASSLSDSNYGYTF. The CDR3 DNA sequence: TGTGCCAGCAGTTTATCAGACAGTAACTATGGCTACACCTTC.

This clonotype was picked up a small number of times. The chain combines TRBV9 with TRBJ2-3; TRBD1 matches 7 bases. The CDR3 has 15 amino acids. Unmatched junction bases numbered 6, after V lost 1 base and J lost 4 bases. Germline V CDR1 and CDR2: SGDLS, YYNGEE. CDR3 sequence (DNA): TGTGCCAGCAGCGTAACCGACAGGGTCGCAGATACGCAGTATTTT. Translation gives CASSVTDRVADTQYF. Based on the CDR3 plus reference TRBV9 and TRBJ2-3, the full variable domain is DSGVTQTPKHLITATGQRVTLRCSPRSGDLSVYWYQQSLDQGLQFLIQYYNGEERAKGNILERFSAQQFPDLHSELNLSSLELGDSALYFCASSVTDRVADTQYFGPGTRLTVL.

In this sample, this clonotype turned up a few times. The chain is built from TRBV9 and TRBJ2-1; 7 positions match TRBD1. After removal of 0 bases from V and 5 bases from J, the junction contained 2 bases not matched to a gene. CDR1 is SGDLS and CDR2 is YYNGEE in the germline V gene. This CDR3 has 14 residues. In DNA, the CDR3 is TGTGCCAGCAGCGTAGGAGGACAGGACAATGAGCAGTTCTTC. Translated: CASSVGGQDNEQFF.

The V call is TRBV12-3 or TRBV12-4, the J call TRBJ2-1; D uncertain. This CDR3 comprises 12 residues. Trimming cost V 5 bases and J 4 bases, with 6 bases left between them. The CDR3: CASSAAYNEQFF. DNA for the CDR3: TGTGCCAGCAGTGCTGCGTACAATGAGCAGTTCTTC.

Many counts were recorded for this clonotype. J is TRBJ1-5 and V is TRBV20-1, with a weak D call TRBD1 (5 bases). The V end was cut by 5 bases, the J end by 6 bases, with 17 bases between. The germline V gene has CDR1 DFQATT and CDR2 SNEGSKA (reference sequence). The CDR3 contains 14 residues. The CDR3 loop is CSAGGASGSQPQHF. Written as DNA, the CDR3 is TGCAGTGCTGGTGGGGCGTCAGGGAGTCAGCCCCAGCATTTT.

This clonotype came up a few times. The chain uses TRBV9 and TRBJ1-6; tentatively, D is TRBD1 (6 bases). The CDR3 extends over 14 amino acids. Germline lookup yields CDR1 SGDLS and CDR2 YYNGEE. Trimming removed 3 bases from V and 8 bases from J, with 12 bases in between. CDR3 sequence (DNA): TGTGCCAGCAGCGCGGGGACAAGATATTCACCCCTCCACTTT. Protein sequence: CASSAGTRYSPLHF.

This clonotype was counted a few times. The chain has TRBV4-3 and TRBJ2-1; D gene unclear. The CDR3 is made up of 15 amino acids. Deletions cut 0 bases from V and 4 bases from J, with 10 bases between. Germline assignment: CDR1 LGHNA and CDR2 YSLEER. The CDR3 sequence is CASSQDSLGYNEQFF. The DNA of the CDR3 is TGCGCCAGCAGCCAAGACAGTCTAGGGTACAATGAGCAGTTCTTC.

This clonotype was observed a handful of times. This sequence joins TRBV28 and TRBJ1-4, with D hard to call. Trimming took off 9 bases at V and 8 bases at J, with 10 bases between the two ends. CDR1 is MDHEN and CDR2 is SYDVKM in the germline V gene. This CDR3 has 11 residues. CDR3 loop: CASRTPEKLFF. CDR3 nucleotide sequence: TGTGCCAGTAGAACACCCGAAAAACTGTTTTTT.

In its sample, this clonotype was seen many times. The CDR3 coding sequence is TGTGCCAGCAGCCCCGGGACAACGCAGTACTTC. Translating gives CASSPGTTQYF. This rearrangement joins TRBV7-9 to TRBJ2-7; possible D gene TRBD1, 6 bases. Germline CDR1 reads SEHNR; CDR2 reads FQNEAQ (reference sequence). The CDR3 has 11 residues. V shed 5 bases and J shed 9 bases, with 11 bases lying between them.

This clonotype was observed a few times. CDR3 amino acids: CASSGKANYGYTF. DNA of the CDR3: TGTGCCAGCAGTGGGAAAGCTAACTATGGCTACACCTTC. The J gene is TRBJ1-2, the V gene TRBV9; unclear D gene. Germline-derived CDR1 and CDR2 are SGDLS and YYNGEE. Trimming left V 5 bases short and J 0 bases short, with 8 bases between. The CDR3 is made up of 13 amino acids.

This clonotype appeared many times. This rearrangement joins TRBV7-2 to TRBJ1-3; D not certain. The CDR3 runs to 13 residues. V lost 5 bases to trimming and J lost 2 bases, with 7 bases between them. Per germline, CDR1 SGHTA and CDR2 FQGNSA. CDR3 residues: CASSLLAGNTIYF. CDR3 coding DNA: TGTGCCAGCAGCCTACTGGCTGGAAACACCATATATTTT.

This clonotype was found many times. V and J are TRBV7-3 and TRBJ2-1, with a possible D match to TRBD2 (6 bases). The V end was cut by 1 base, the J end by 2 bases, with 12 bases between. CDR3 length: 16 residues. CDR1 and CDR2 from the germline V gene are SGHTA and FQGTGA. This chain's CDR3 is CASSLNDGGTYNEQFF. The CDR3 region has the DNA TGTGCCAGCAGCTTAAATGATGGCGGGACCTACAATGAGCAGTTCTTC.

The V gene is TRBV19, the J gene TRBJ2-1; 7 bases fit TRBD2. The germline V gene has CDR1 LNHDA and CDR2 SQIVND (reference sequence). The CDR3 totals 16 residues. V lost 3 bases, J lost 0 bases, and 5 bases stayed unmatched. The DNA for the CDR3 is TGTGCCAGTAGTATTTTTGGCGGGGGCTCCTACAATGAGCAGTTCTTC. Its translation is CASSIFGGGSYNEQFF. The whole variable domain, filled in from reference TRBV19 and TRBJ2-1, reads DGGITQSPKYLFRKEGQNVTLSCEQNLNHDAMYWYRQDPGQGLRLIYYSQIVNDFQKGDIAEGYSVSREKKESFPLTVTSAQKNPTAFYLCASSIFGGGSYNEQFFGPGTRLTVL.

This clonotype was seen at least ten times. V usage is TRBV7-2 and J usage is TRBJ2-5, with a weak D call TRBD1 (5 bases). V lost 2 bases to trimming and J lost 3 bases, with 10 bases between them. Germline assignment: CDR1 SGHTA and CDR2 FQGNSA. The length of the CDR3 is 14 residues. The CDR3 DNA reads as TGTGCCAGCAGCTTATACGCGACAGAAGAGACCCAGTACTTC. Its translation: CASSLYATEETQYF.

The V and J genes are TRBV5-1 and TRBJ2-2; the match to TRBD1 covers 7 bases. The CDR3 runs 14 residues. V gave up 4 bases and J gave up 8 bases; unmatched junction bases: 8. Germline CDR1 reads SGHRS; CDR2 reads YFSETQ. CDR3 bases: TGCGCCAGCAGCATGAGACAGGGCCCAGGGGAGCTGTTTTTT. Translated: CASSMRQGPGELFF.

The sample holds many counts of this clonotype. Here the CDR3 DNA reads TGCGCCAGCAGCTATTTACCGAGCTCCTACAATGAGCAGTTCTTC. It encodes CASSYLPSSYNEQFF. The chain links TRBV5-1 to TRBJ2-1; no reliable D call. Germline values: CDR1 SGHRS, CDR2 YFSETQ. Deletions cut 3 bases from V and 0 bases from J, with 10 bases between. The CDR3 covers 15 residues.

The rearrangement joins TRBV19 to TRBJ1-5; 8 positions match TRBD1. V lost 3 bases and J lost 1; bases outside the gene matches: 5. The CDR3 has 16 amino acids. Germline-derived CDR1 and CDR2 are LNHDA and SQIVND (reference sequence). The CDR3 sequence is CASSMGQAGSNQPQHF. The CDR3 DNA follows: TGTGCCAGTAGTATGGGACAGGCCGGGAGCAATCAGCCCCAGCATTTT.

This clonotype has ten or more counts. The chain carries TRBV28 and TRBJ1-1, with D perhaps TRBD1 (5 bases). CDR3 size: 16 residues. Germline values: CDR1 MDHEN, CDR2 SYDVKM. Trimming removed 8 bases at V and 0 bases at J, with 19 bases between. The CDR3 nucleotides read TGTGCCAGCCCACCACCCCAGGGTCGAATGAACACTGAAGCTTTCTTT. This sequence encodes CASPPPQGRMNTEAFF.

The genes are TRBV24-1 and TRBJ2-1; D remains unclear. Germline CDR1 and CDR2: KGHDR and SFDVKD. The CDR3 has 18 amino acids. The V end was cut by 1 base, the J end by 4 bases, with 19 bases between. In DNA, the CDR3 is TGTGCCACCAGTGATTTTCGGCTGGACCGGAGAGGATACAATGAGCAGTTCTTC. As protein: CATSDFRLDRRGYNEQFF.

This clonotype was seen a few times. The gene calls are TRBV6-1 and TRBJ1-2; the D gene is possibly TRBD1 (6 bases). V lost 11 bases and J lost 6, with 13 bases in between. Per germline, CDR1 MNHNS and CDR2 SASEGT. The CDR3 totals 11 residues. The CDR3 is CARRDTNGYTF. The CDR3 DNA follows: TGTGCCCGCCGGGACACCAATGGCTACACCTTC.

This clonotype was observed a few times. The rearrangement joins TRBV7-6 to TRBJ2-3; a possible D gene is TRBD1 (5 bases). The germline V gene has CDR1 SGHVS and CDR2 FNYEAQ. Trimming stripped 7 bases from V and 4 bases from J, with 12 bases between. This CDR3 contains 13 residues. The CDR3, as DNA: TGTGCCAGCAATCTCCAGGGATCAGATACGCAGTATTTT. Translating it yields CASNLQGSDTQYF.

This clonotype was found a few times. The chain carries TRBV7-3 and TRBJ2-7, with unresolved D. The CDR3 sequence is 14 residues long. The V gene's germline CDR1 is SGHTA and CDR2 FQGTGA. Trimming took 1 base from V and 3 from J, leaving 10 bases between them. CDR3 protein: CASSLNSGSYEQYF. Here the CDR3 DNA reads TGTGCCAGCAGCTTAAATTCCGGAAGCTACGAGCAGTACTTC.

Details on this clonotype: A much larger clone lies one base from this, so it may be a read error. The V call is TRBV7-8, the J call TRBJ1-2; D gene uncertain. The CDR3 spans 15 residues. Per germline, CDR1 SGHVS and CDR2 FQNEAQ. CDR3 nucleotides: TGTGCCAGCAGCTTATCGGGCTCAAACAACTATAGCTACACCTTC. Residues: CASSLSGSNNYSYTF.

This clonotype was counted a few times. V and J are TRBV20-1 and TRBJ1-2; no reliable D call. The germline V and J ends were trimmed by 0 bases and 8 bases, with 16 bases remaining between them. CDR1 DFQATT and CDR2 SNEGSKA come from the germline V gene (reference sequence). The CDR3 contains 14 residues. The CDR3 DNA is TGCAGTGCTAGAGATCATTACCTCGGAGACGGCTACACCTTC. It specifies CSARDHYLGDGYTF.